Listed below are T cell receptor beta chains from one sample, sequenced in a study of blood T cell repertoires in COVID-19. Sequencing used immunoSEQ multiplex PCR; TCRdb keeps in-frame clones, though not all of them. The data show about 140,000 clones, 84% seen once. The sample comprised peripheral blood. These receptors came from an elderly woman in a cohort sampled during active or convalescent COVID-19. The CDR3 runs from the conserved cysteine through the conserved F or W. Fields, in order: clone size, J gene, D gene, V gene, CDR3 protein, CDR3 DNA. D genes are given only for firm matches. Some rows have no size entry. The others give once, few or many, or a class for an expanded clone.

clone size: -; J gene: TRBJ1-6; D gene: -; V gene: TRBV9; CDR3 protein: CASSVGTDNSPLHF; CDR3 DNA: TGTGCCAGCAGCGTAGGAACGGATAATTCACCCCTCCACTTT
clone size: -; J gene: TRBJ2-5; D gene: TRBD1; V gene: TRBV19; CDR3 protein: CASTAGGTGVKTQYF; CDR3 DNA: TGTGCCAGTACCGCGGGTGGGACAGGGGTCAAGACCCAGTACTTC
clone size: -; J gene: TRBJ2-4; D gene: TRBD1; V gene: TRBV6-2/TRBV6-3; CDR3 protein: CASSYFGQGNIQYF; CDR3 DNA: TGTGCCAGCAGTTACTTTGGACAGGGAAACATTCAGTACTTC
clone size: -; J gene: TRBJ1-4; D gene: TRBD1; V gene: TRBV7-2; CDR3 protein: CASSVGTGYEKLFF; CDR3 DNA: TGTGCCAGCAGTGTCGGGACAGGGTATGAAAAACTGTTTTTT
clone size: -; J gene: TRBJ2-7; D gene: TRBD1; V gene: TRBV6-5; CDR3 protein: CASRGTGTYEQYF; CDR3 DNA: TGTGCCAGCAGGGGGACAGGCACCTACGAGCAGTACTTC
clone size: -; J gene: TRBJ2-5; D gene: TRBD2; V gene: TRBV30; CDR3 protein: CAWSLAGLETQYF; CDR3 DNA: TGTGCCTGGAGCTTAGCGGGGTTGGAGACCCAGTACTTC
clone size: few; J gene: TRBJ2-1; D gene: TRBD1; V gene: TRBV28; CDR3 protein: CASSSQRTGRTYNEQFF; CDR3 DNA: TGTGCCAGCAGTTCTCAAAGGACAGGGAGGACCTACAATGAGCAGTTCTTC
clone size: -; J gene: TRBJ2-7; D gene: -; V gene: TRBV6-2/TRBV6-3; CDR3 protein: CASSYSDRNSYEQYF; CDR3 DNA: TGTGCCAGCAGTTACTCGGACAGAAACTCCTACGAGCAGTACTTC
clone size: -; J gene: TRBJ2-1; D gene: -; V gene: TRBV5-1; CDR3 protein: CASSSLGATYNEQFF; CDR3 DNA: TGCGCCAGCAGCTCCTTGGGAGCTACTTACAATGAGCAGTTCTTC
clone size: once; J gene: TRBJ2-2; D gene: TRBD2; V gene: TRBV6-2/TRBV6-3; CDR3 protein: CASSYPRGLAGGVGGELFF; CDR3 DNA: TGTGCCAGCAGTTACCCTCGGGGACTAGCGGGGGGAGTCGGCGGGGAGCTGTTTTTT
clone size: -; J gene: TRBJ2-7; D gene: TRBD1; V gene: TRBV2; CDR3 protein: CASKQGVSYEQYF; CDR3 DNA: TGTGCCAGCAAACAGGGGGTCTCCTACGAGCAGTACTTC
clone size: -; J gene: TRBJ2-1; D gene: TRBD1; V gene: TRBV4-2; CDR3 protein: CASSPGGGQGEDEQFF; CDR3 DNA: TGTGCCAGCAGCCCCGGCGGGGGACAGGGGGAAGATGAGCAGTTCTTC
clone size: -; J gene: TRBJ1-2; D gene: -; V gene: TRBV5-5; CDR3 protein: CASSSGISDGYTF; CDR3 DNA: TGTGCCAGCAGCTCCGGGATTTCTGATGGCTACACCTTC
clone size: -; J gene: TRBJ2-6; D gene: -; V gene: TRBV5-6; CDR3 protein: CASSLPGIGANVLTF; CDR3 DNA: TGTGCCAGCAGCTTGCCAGGGATTGGGGCCAACGTCCTGACTTTC
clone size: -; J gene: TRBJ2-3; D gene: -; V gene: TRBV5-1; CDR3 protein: CASSLVLKDYNQRLTDTQYF; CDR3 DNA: TGTGCCAGCAGCTTGGTCCTTAAGGATTATAACCAGAGACTCACAGATACGCAGTATTTT
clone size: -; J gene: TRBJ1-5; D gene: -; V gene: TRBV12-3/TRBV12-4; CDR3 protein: CASRWTSNQPQHF; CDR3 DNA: TGTGCCAGCAGGTGGACAAGTAATCAGCCCCAGCATTTT
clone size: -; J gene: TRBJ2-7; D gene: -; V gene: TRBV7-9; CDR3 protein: CASRPDSSTYEQYF; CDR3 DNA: TGTGCCAGCAGGCCGGACAGTAGCACCTACGAGCAGTACTTC
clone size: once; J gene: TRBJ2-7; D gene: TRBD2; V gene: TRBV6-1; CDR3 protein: CASSEVLAGGYSYEQYF; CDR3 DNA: TGTGCCAGCAGTGAAGTTCTAGCGGGGGGTTACTCCTACGAGCAGTACTTC
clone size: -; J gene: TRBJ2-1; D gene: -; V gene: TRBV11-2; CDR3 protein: CASSLLRNRVNEQFF; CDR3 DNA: TGTGCCAGCAGCTTATTGAGGAATCGGGTTAATGAGCAGTTCTTC
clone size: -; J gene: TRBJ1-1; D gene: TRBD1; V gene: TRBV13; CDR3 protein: CASSSNQGGTEAFF; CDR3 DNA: TGTGCCAGCAGCTCGAATCAGGGGGGCACTGAAGCTTTCTTT
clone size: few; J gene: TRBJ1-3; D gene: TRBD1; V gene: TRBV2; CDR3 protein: CASSERQGEDTIYF; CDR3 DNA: TGTGCCAGCAGTGAAAGACAGGGGGAAGACACCATATATTTT
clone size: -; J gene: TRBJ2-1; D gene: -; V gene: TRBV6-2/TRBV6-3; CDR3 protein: CASSYPGDRDNEQFF; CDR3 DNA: TGTGCCAGCAGTTACCCGGGGGATCGGGACAATGAGCAGTTCTTC
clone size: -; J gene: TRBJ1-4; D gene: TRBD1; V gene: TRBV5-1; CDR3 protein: CASSLAQGQGMEKLFF; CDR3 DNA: TGCGCCAGCAGCTTGGCCCAGGGACAGGGTATGGAAAAACTGTTTTTT
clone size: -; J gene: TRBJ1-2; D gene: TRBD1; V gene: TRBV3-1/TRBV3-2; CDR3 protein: CASSTPGQNYGYTF; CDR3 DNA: TGTGCCAGCAGCACACCGGGACAGAACTATGGCTACACCTTC
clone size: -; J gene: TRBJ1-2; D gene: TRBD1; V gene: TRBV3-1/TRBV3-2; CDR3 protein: CASRLAGGADYGYTF; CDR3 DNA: TGTGCCAGCAGGCTTGCAGGGGGCGCTGACTATGGCTACACCTTC
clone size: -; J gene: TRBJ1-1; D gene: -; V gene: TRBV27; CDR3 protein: CASSRRGEAFF; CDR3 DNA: TGTGCCAGCAGTCGTCGGGGTGAAGCTTTCTTT
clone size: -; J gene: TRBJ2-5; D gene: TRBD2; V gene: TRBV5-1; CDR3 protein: CASSSGGRETQYF; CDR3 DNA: TGCGCCAGCAGTTCGGGGGGACGAGAGACCCAGTACTTC
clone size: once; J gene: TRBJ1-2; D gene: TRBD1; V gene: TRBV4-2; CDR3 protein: CASSLRDREIGGNGYTF; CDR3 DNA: TGTGCCAGCAGCCTGCGGGACAGGGAAATAGGAGGGAATGGCTACACCTTC
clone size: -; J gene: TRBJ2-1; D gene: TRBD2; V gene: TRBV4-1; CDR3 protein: CASSQVSGPNEQFF; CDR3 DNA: TGCGCCAGCAGCCAAGTTAGCGGGCCAAATGAGCAGTTCTTC
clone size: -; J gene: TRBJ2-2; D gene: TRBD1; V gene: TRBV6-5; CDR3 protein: CASSLTTGVTGELFF; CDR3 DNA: TGTGCCAGCAGCCTGACGACAGGGGTAACCGGGGAGCTGTTTTTT
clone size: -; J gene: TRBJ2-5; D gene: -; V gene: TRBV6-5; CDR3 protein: CASSYHPDRPAETQYF; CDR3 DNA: TGTGCCAGCAGTTACCATCCCGACAGGCCCGCTGAGACCCAGTACTTC
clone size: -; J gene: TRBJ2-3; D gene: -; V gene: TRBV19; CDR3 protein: CASSTRRLTDTQYF; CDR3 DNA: TGTGCCAGTAGCACCCGGCGGCTCACAGATACGCAGTATTTT
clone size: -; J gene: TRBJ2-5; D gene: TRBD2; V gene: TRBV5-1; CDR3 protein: CASSWTSELETQYF; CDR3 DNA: TGCGCCAGCAGCTGGACTAGCGAATTGGAGACCCAGTACTTC
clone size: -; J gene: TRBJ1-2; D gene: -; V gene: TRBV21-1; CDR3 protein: CASSTLTGAEDYGYTF; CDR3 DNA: TGTGCCAGCAGCACATTGACAGGCGCTGAGGACTATGGCTACACCTTC
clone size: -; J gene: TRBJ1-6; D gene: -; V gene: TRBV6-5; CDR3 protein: CASSYSIPRGNSPLHF; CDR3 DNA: TGTGCCAGCAGTTACTCGATTCCCAGGGGTAATTCACCCCTCCACTTT
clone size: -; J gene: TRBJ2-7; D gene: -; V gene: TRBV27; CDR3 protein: CASSFGSSPNEQYF; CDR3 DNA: TGTGCCAGCAGTTTCGGTTCATCCCCCAACGAGCAGTACTTC
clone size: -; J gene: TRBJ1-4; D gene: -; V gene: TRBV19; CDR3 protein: CASSRRGPNEKLFF; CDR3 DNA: TGTGCCAGTAGTAGGAGGGGACCGAATGAAAAACTGTTTTTT
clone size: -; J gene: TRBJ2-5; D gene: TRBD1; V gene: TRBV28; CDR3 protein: CASRDRDSYIETQYF; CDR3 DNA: TGTGCCAGCAGGGATAGGGACAGTTATATAGAGACCCAGTACTTC